This T cell receptor beta chain was identified during a study of blood T cell repertoires in COVID-19. The wider study: Two negative PCRs, clearance, or symptom resolution characterized the recovered Cohort 3 donors. Samples taken during acute and convalescent COVID-19 were collected in the United States, Italy and Spain. The cDNA or gDNA used as material had been derived from T cells, B-cell-depleted T cells, or PBMCs.

Study processing details: Researchers report that nucleated cell counts were estimated from reference gene primer amplification. This table comes from immunoSEQ multiplex PCR, and its TCRdb copy is limited to in-frame clones, with some not included. V and J calls and clone size follow that table, whereas D and trimming were derived from the DNA. The profile covers some 160,000 clones, with around three quarters appearing a single time and under 20% taken by the ten largest. The sample was PBMCs or T cells enriched from blood (not recorded which). The clonotype comes from a woman aged 70-85 years in a cohort exposed to, infected with or recovered from COVID-19 (not recorded which).

The CDR3 nucleotides read TGCAGCGTTGCGACAGGGTCGATCACAGATACGCAGTATTTT. This gives the protein CSVATGSITDTQYF. The chain joins TRBV29-1 to TRBJ2-3, with TRBD1 matching 7 bases. V shed 4 bases, J shed 2 bases, and the junction held 6 bases outside the gene matches. The germline gives CDR1 SQVTM, CDR2 ANQGSEA. The CDR3 is 14 residues long.